These 21 T cell receptor beta chains came from one sample sequenced in a study of T cell clusters in autoimmune cytopenias. About 37,500 genome equivalents of blood DNA were amplified for TRB. Multiplex touch-down PCR amplified TRB using TRB-A and TRB-B pools in one tube. TCRdb reanalyzed the multiplex PCR reads and collapses them to one entry per CDR3 protein, without DNA. Its table lists some 1,300 distinct CDR3 sequences. Material for sequencing was peripheral blood. These receptors all come from a human donor with an autoimmune cytopenia or autoimmune hepatitis (not recorded which).

The chain uses TRBV5-1 and TRBJ2-2; TCRdb's D call, TRBD1, is unchecked because there is no DNA. The CDR3 extends over 16 amino acids. Per the germline V gene, CDR1 is SGHRS and CDR2 is YFSETQ. CDR3 sequence reads: CASSLGGQGNTGELFF. The full variable domain, completed using reference TRBV5-1 and TRBJ2-2, is KAGVTQTPRYLIKTRGQQVTLSCSPISGHRSVSWYQQTPGQGLQFLFEYFSETQRNKGNFPGRFSGRQFSNSRSEMNVSTLELGDSALYLCASSLGGQGNTGELFFGEGSRLTVL.

By frequency, this clonotype is medium-sized. This chain uses TRBV5-4 with TRBJ2-2; TCRdb picks TRBD2, but there is no DNA to check that call. Per the germline V gene, CDR1 is SGHNT and CDR2 is YYREEE (reference sequence). The CDR3 has 14 amino acids. This CDR3 reads CASTAAGAGGELFF.

The J gene is TRBJ2-7, the V gene TRBV24-1. Germline loops: CDR1 KGHDR, CDR2 SFDVKD. This CDR3 has 13 residues. The CDR3 is CATQREAAYEQYF.

The chain joins TRBV19 to TRBJ2-2; the D gene TCRdb calls, TRBD1, cannot be checked with no DNA. This CDR3 comprises 15 residues. Germline CDR1 is LNHDA and CDR2 is SQIVND (reference sequence). This chain's CDR3 is CASTTDRVDTGELFF.

Frequency places this clonotype as medium-sized. This chain links TRBV5-6 with TRBJ1-4; TCRdb names TRBD1, which stays unverified in the absence of DNA. The CDR3 sequence is 13 residues long. Germline loops: CDR1 SGHDT, CDR2 YYEEEE. CDR3 loop: CASSLVRDEKLFF.

This clonotype is classed as medium-sized by frequency. The rearrangement uses TRBV27 and TRBJ2-2; TCRdb names TRBD2, which stays unverified in the absence of DNA. CDR3 size: 18 residues. Germline assignment: CDR1 MNHEY and CDR2 SMNVEV (reference sequence). The CDR3 here is CASRSGTSARPNTGELFF.

The chain is built from TRBV14 and TRBJ2-7. This CDR3 comprises 14 residues. Germline values: CDR1 SGHDN, CDR2 FVKESK. This chain's CDR3 is CASSQHWNGIEQYF.

This clonotype is classed as medium-sized by frequency. This chain joins TRBV6-5 and TRBJ2-7; TCRdb's assignment of TRBD2 cannot be checked, as there is no DNA. The CDR3 runs 17 residues. The germline V gene encodes CDR1 MNHEY and CDR2 SVGAGI. The CDR3 loop reads CASSPLTGPMRGYEQYF.

This clonotype counts as medium-sized (0.01 to 0.1%) by frequency. CDR3 protein: CASSYSTRPNPGTIYF. This chain uses TRBV6-5 with TRBJ1-3. The length of the CDR3 is 16 residues. Germline V gene sequence: CDR1 MNHEY, CDR2 SVGAGI.

This clonotype is called medium-sized (0.01 to 0.1%) based on its frequency. V gene TRBV5-6 combines with J gene TRBJ2-3. Germline V gene sequence: CDR1 SGHDT, CDR2 YYEEEE. CDR3 size: 11 residues. CDR3 region: CASSLYDTQYF.

This clonotype is classed as medium-sized by frequency. The V gene is TRBV19, the J gene TRBJ2-2. From germline, CDR1 is LNHDA and CDR2 SQIVND (reference sequence). The CDR3 loop spans 14 amino acids. The CDR3 region is CASQSGIYTGELFF.

The rearrangement uses TRBV12-3 or TRBV12-4 and TRBJ1-5; no DNA is available, so the TRBD1 call from TCRdb remains unchecked. The CDR3 totals 14 residues. Here the CDR3 reads CASSFGTRVIPQHF.

This clonotype counts as large by frequency. The V gene is TRBV19, the J gene TRBJ2-2; TCRdb calls TRBD2, which cannot be checked without DNA. Germline lookup yields CDR1 LNHDA and CDR2 SQIVND (reference sequence). CDR3 length equals 15 residues. CDR3 region: CASSMRGGNTGELFF.

By frequency, this clonotype is medium-sized (0.01 to 0.1%). Here the CDR3 reads CASSTRTSGEYF. This chain uses TRBV5-4 with TRBJ2-7; TCRdb proposes TRBD2, but this gene call is untestable without DNA. The CDR3 totals 12 residues. CDR1 is SGHNT, CDR2 YYREEE, per germline (reference sequence).

This rearrangement joins TRBV30 to TRBJ2-3; TCRdb outputs TRBD1, but without DNA this stays unchecked. The CDR3 runs to 14 residues. Germline V gene data show CDR1 as GTSNPN and CDR2 as SVGIG (reference sequence). The CDR3 loop is CAWIRQGITDTQYF.

This clonotype is large by frequency. V is TRBV6-5 and J is TRBJ1-1; TCRdb reports TRBD1, a call that lacks DNA to check it against. Germline V CDR1 and CDR2: MNHEY, SVGAGI. The CDR3 is 15 residues long. CDR3: CASSFRLPGNPEAFF.

The chain recombines TRBV5-1 with TRBJ1-3; TCRdb's D gene call, TRBD1, goes unchecked for lack of DNA. Per germline, CDR1 SGHRS and CDR2 YFSETQ. The CDR3 has 14 amino acids. CDR3 sequence reads: CASSLRQGENTIYF.

CDR3 protein: CASSGDGYGYTF. J is TRBJ1-2 and V is TRBV7-9; the D gene TCRdb calls, TRBD1, cannot be checked with no DNA. This CDR3 region has 12 residues. CDR1 SEHNR and CDR2 FQNEAQ come from the germline V gene (reference sequence).

This clonotype is identified as medium-sized from frequency. The gene calls are TRBV6-5 and TRBJ1-3; no DNA is available, so the TRBD1 call from TCRdb remains unchecked. The CDR3 contains 16 residues. Germline V gene lookup returns CDR1 MNHEY and CDR2 SVGAGI. The CDR3: CASSYWDGISGNTIYF.

Judged by frequency, this clonotype is medium-sized. The rearrangement uses TRBV11-1 and TRBJ1-3. The CDR3 contains 13 residues. Germline lookup yields CDR1 SGHAT and CDR2 FQDESV (reference sequence). The CDR3 spells CASSTDSGNTIYF.

According to its frequency, this clonotype is medium-sized. The chain couples TRBV6-5 to TRBJ2-7. The CDR3 has 13 amino acids. Germline CDR1 reads MNHEY; CDR2 reads SVGAGI. The CDR3 protein is CASSYSGSYEQYF.